These 31 T cell receptor beta chains share one sample of origin, sequenced in a study of T-cell reconstitution after alpha-beta-depleted transplantation in children. The authors prepared the TCRbeta library with unique molecular identifiers. A single record per CDR3 protein comes from TCRdb applying MiXCR to the PCR reads. The sample has 200,000 to 300,000 distinct CDR3 sequences; roughly 24% are singletons. Sequences were derived from PBMCs, sampled before TCRalphabeta/CD19-depleted stem cell transplant. These receptors came from a girl aged 2-9 years with Fanconi anemia, due to receive a stem cell transplant.

V gene TRBV11-2 combines with J gene TRBJ1-2, with D possibly matching TRBD1 (5 bases). Germline-derived CDR1 and CDR2 are SGHAT and FQNNGV. V shed 2 bases and J shed 2 bases, with 21 bases lying between them. The CDR3 is 18 residues long. CDR3 coding DNA: TGTGCCAGCAGCTTAAAGGGGCCACGGGGACTAGAGAACTATGGCTACACCTTC. Protein sequence: CASSLKGPRGLENYGYTF.

The gene calls are TRBV28 and TRBJ2-7; D is undetermined. Per germline, CDR1 MDHEN and CDR2 SYDVKM. There are 14 residues in the CDR3. The V and J ends lost 10 bases and 5 bases respectively, with 21 bases between them. The chain's CDR3 is CATTLWLSRDEQYF. The CDR3 nucleotides are TGTGCCACCACCCTTTGGCTATCCCGGGACGAGCAGTACTTC.

The V gene is TRBV5-1, the J gene TRBJ2-7; 10 bases are shared with TRBD1. The trim removed 4 bases at V and 6 bases at J, leaving 10 bases unmatched. Per germline, CDR1 SGHRS and CDR2 YFSETQ. The length of the CDR3 is 15 residues. CDR3: CASSGPGQGPGEQYF. The CDR3 DNA is TGCGCCAGCAGCGGACCGGGACAGGGGCCTGGCGAGCAGTACTTC. Full variable domain (remainder filled in from reference TRBV5-1 and TRBJ2-7): KAGVTQTPRYLIKTRGQQVTLSCSPISGHRSVSWYQQTPGQGLQFLFEYFSETQRNKGNFPGRFSGRQFSNSRSEMNVSTLELGDSALYLCASSGPGQGPGEQYFGPGTRLTVT.

This chain uses TRBV5-1 with TRBJ2-7; no reliable D call. CDR3 size: 14 residues. Per the germline V gene, CDR1 is SGHRS and CDR2 is YFSETQ. V lost 1 base and J lost 2, with 10 bases in between. The chain's CDR3 is CASSLTVPPYEQYF. CDR3 nucleotides: TGCGCCAGCAGCTTGACCGTACCCCCCTACGAGCAGTACTTC.

This clonotype was recorded many times. The V and J genes are TRBV6-5 and TRBJ1-2; the D is unclear. Germline CDR1 and CDR2: MNHEY and SVGAGI. This CDR3 region has 13 residues. The V end was cut by 2 bases, the J end by 2 bases, with 6 bases between. The CDR3 reads CASSYADNYGYTF. The CDR3 coding sequence is TGTGCCAGCAGTTACGCGGACAACTATGGCTACACCTTC.

This clonotype was seen more than once but under ten times. The chain combines TRBV9 with TRBJ2-7; 9 bases are a match to TRBD1. J was trimmed by 1 base and V by 3 bases; bases with no gene match: 8. Looked up from germline, CDR1 is SGDLS and CDR2 is YYNGEE. The CDR3 covers 16 residues. CDR3 loop: CASSGTGTGSSYEQYF. Written as DNA, the CDR3 is TGTGCCAGCAGCGGAACCGGGACAGGGTCATCCTACGAGCAGTACTTC.

The V and J genes are TRBV12-3 or TRBV12-4 and TRBJ1-2; TRBD1 might be the D (5 bases). The CDR3 totals 14 residues. Trimming pared 6 bases from V and 2 bases from J, leaving 13 bases between. CDR3 sequence (DNA): TGTGCCAGCAGCCTAGGGGCAGGAAACTATGGCTACACCTTC. Translated, it gives CASSLGAGNYGYTF.

The chain has TRBV7-8 and TRBJ2-1; no clear D gene. V lost 1 base to trimming and J lost 10 bases, with 8 bases between them. The CDR3 extends over 12 amino acids. Germline V CDR1 and CDR2: SGHVS, FQNEAQ. The CDR3 coding sequence is TGTGCCAGCAGCTTAGAAGCATTCGAGCAGTTCTTC. Translated: CASSLEAFEQFF. Looking up the rest from reference TRBV7-8 and TRBJ2-1 gives the full variable domain: GAGVSQSPRYKVAKRGQDVALRCDPISGHVSLFWYQQALGQGPEFLTYFQNEAQLDKSGLPSDRFFAERPEGSVSTLKIQRTQQEDSAVYLCASSLEAFEQFFGPGTRLTVL.

This clonotype appeared many times. The genes are TRBV20-1 and TRBJ2-7; D may be TRBD1 (6 bases). The CDR3 is made up of 13 amino acids. From germline, CDR1 is DFQATT and CDR2 SNEGSKA (reference sequence). The ends were cut back, 3 bases at V and 0 bases at J, with 9 bases in the middle. CDR3 coding DNA: TGCAGTGCTAGTGGACAGCCCTCCTACGAGCAGTACTTC. This translates into CSASGQPSYEQYF.

The chain links TRBV25-1 to TRBJ2-5, with 12 bases lining up with TRBD2. The junction had 9 bases not matched to a gene; V was cut back by 2 bases and J by 5 bases. The length of the CDR3 is 17 residues. Germline CDR1 reads MGHDK; CDR2 reads SYGVNS. The CDR3 here is CASSELTSGSGRETQYF. CDR3 in DNA: TGTGCCAGCAGTGAACTGACTAGCGGGAGTGGTCGGGAGACCCAGTACTTC. Full variable domain (rest looked up from reference TRBV25-1 and TRBJ2-5): EADIYQTPRYLVIGTGKKITLECSQTMGHDKMYWYQQDPGMELHLIHYSYGVNSTEKGDLSSESTVSRIRTEHFPLTLESARPSHTSQYLCASSELTSGSGRETQYFGPGTRLLVL.

As DNA, the CDR3 is TGTGCCAGCAGCTTAGATGCTAGCGTGGGGTCCTACGAGCAGTACTTC. Protein: CASSLDASVGSYEQYF. The chain links TRBV7-2 to TRBJ2-7; D is possibly TRBD2 (6 bases). The ends were cut back, 1 base at V and 1 base at J, with 14 bases in the middle. This CDR3 contains 16 residues. Germline V lookup: CDR1 SGHTA, CDR2 FQGNSA.

The chain has TRBV5-1 and TRBJ2-1; 10 bases agree with TRBD2. The CDR3 extends over 16 amino acids. Germline V gives CDR1 SGHRS, CDR2 YFSETQ. V lost 5 bases and J lost 8; bases outside the gene matches: 13. The CDR3 coding sequence is TGCGCCAGCAGTTATCTGGGGACTAGCGTTACCGATGAGCAGTTCTTC. As protein: CASSYLGTSVTDEQFF.

In its sample, this clonotype was seen once. The genes are TRBV20-1 and TRBJ2-7, with 9 positions matching TRBD1. The CDR3 has 15 residues. V lost 3 bases to trimming and J lost 4 bases; unmatched junction nucleotides: 10. The germline CDR1 and CDR2 sequences are DFQATT and SNEGSKA (reference sequence). CDR3 protein: CSASRLDRGTYEQYF. The CDR3 coding sequence is TGCAGTGCTAGCCGCCTGGACAGGGGTACGTACGAGCAGTACTTC.

The sample holds a few counts of this clonotype. The J gene is TRBJ2-3, the V gene TRBV7-8; the D is unclear. V was shortened by 4 bases and J by 2 bases, with 13 bases between the two germline ends. Germline V gene sequence: CDR1 SGHVS, CDR2 FQNEAQ. This CDR3 is 15 amino acids long. CDR3 sequence (DNA): TGTGCCAGCAGCTCGGCCCTGGAATCCACAGATACGCAGTATTTT. It translates to CASSSALESTDTQYF.

This clonotype was counted many times. The chain carries TRBV7-9 and TRBJ2-7; the D gene is possibly TRBD2 (5 bases). The CDR3 sequence is 17 residues long. Germline values: CDR1 SEHNR, CDR2 FQNEAQ (reference sequence). Trimming stripped 5 bases from V and 5 bases from J, with 25 bases between. CDR3 sequence reads: CASSPSVWERGIDEQYF. The CDR3 DNA follows: TGTGCCAGCAGCCCGTCGGTTTGGGAGAGAGGGATCGACGAGCAGTACTTC.

The sample holds many counts of this clonotype. The rearrangement links TRBV20-1 to TRBJ2-7; TRBD2 matches 8 bases. The CDR3 consists of 16 residues. Trimming removed 0 bases from V and 3 bases from J; junction bases left unmatched: 10. Germline CDR1 is DFQATT and CDR2 is SNEGSKA (reference sequence). In DNA form, the CDR3 reads TGCAGTGCTAGAGACGTTCTACTAGCGGCCATCTACGAGCAGTACTTC. Translation: CSARDVLLAAIYEQYF.

This clonotype was observed many times. The chain recombines TRBV7-2 with TRBJ2-7, with D unresolved. In germline, CDR1 is SGHTA, CDR2 FQGNSA. V was shortened by 2 bases and J by 4 bases, with 9 bases between the two germline ends. The CDR3 has 13 residues. The CDR3: CASSLQHTYEQYF. CDR3 DNA sequence: TGTGCCAGCAGCTTACAGCACACTTACGAGCAGTACTTC.

This rearrangement joins TRBV9 to TRBJ2-7, with D possibly TRBD2 on 6 matching bases. The CDR3 has 15 amino acids. V lost 4 bases and J lost 3, with 17 bases in between. Germline V gene lookup returns CDR1 SGDLS and CDR2 YYNGEE. In nucleotides, the CDR3 is TGTGCCAGCAGCTCCCACCCTAGCGCCGTCTACGAGCAGTACTTC. Translated, it gives CASSSHPSAVYEQYF.

This clonotype has a count of ten or more. The chain recombines TRBV29-1 with TRBJ1-3; 7 nucleotides align to TRBD1. The CDR3 is 14 amino acids. V gave up 6 bases and J gave up 4 bases; unmatched junction bases: 9. CDR1 is SQVTM, CDR2 ANQGSEA, per germline. The CDR3 nucleotides read TGCAGCGTGGATAAGAGGGGGCTCGGAAACACCATATATTTT. It is translated as CSVDKRGLGNTIYF.

There are many counts of this clonotype. This chain joins TRBV20-1 and TRBJ2-7; tentatively, D is TRBD2 (5 bases). The CDR3 sequence is 13 residues long. Trimming removed 3 bases at V and 0 bases at J, with 9 bases between. Germline CDR1 reads DFQATT; CDR2 reads SNEGSKA (reference sequence). The CDR3 reads CSASPGSSYEQYF. The DNA of the CDR3 is TGCAGTGCTAGTCCTGGGAGCTCCTACGAGCAGTACTTC.

The V gene is TRBV6-4, the J gene TRBJ2-4, with TRBD1 matching 7 bases. The CDR3 length is 16 residues. V gave up 2 bases and J gave up 1 base; unmatched junction bases: 5. CDR1 is MRHNA, CDR2 SNTAGT, per germline. DNA of the CDR3: TGTGCCAGCAGTGACGCAGACAGGGAGGCCAAAAACATTCAGTACTTC. Protein sequence: CASSDADREAKNIQYF.

The rearrangement joins TRBV28 to TRBJ2-1, with TRBD2 matching over 8 bases. The V gene end was trimmed by 7 bases and the J gene end by 2 bases; junction bases not matched to a gene: 7. The germline V gene has CDR1 MDHEN and CDR2 SYDVKM. This CDR3 spans 15 amino acids. The CDR3 here is CASTIAGPPYNEQFF. The DNA for the CDR3 is TGTGCCAGCACCATAGCGGGACCCCCCTACAATGAGCAGTTCTTC.

This chain links TRBV4-2 with TRBJ2-5; D may be TRBD1 or TRBD2 (5 bases each). The CDR3 totals 15 residues. Germline V CDR1 and CDR2: LGHNA, YNFKEQ. V lost 1 base and J 4 bases, leaving 13 bases between the germline ends. In DNA form, the CDR3 reads TGTGCCAGCAGCCAAGTGTTGGGGACGGGAGAGACCCAGTACTTC. Residues: CASSQVLGTGETQYF.

This clonotype has ten or more counts. The J gene is TRBJ2-1, the V gene TRBV29-1, with D perhaps matching TRBD2 (6 bases). Per the germline V gene, CDR1 is SQVTM and CDR2 is ANQGSEA. V was pared by 1 base and J by 6 bases, with 19 bases between. The CDR3 length is 16 residues. CDR3 amino acids: CSVEVDREYRVNEQFF. CDR3 DNA sequence: TGCAGCGTTGAAGTCGACCGGGAGTATAGGGTCAATGAGCAGTTCTTC.

The table lists this clonotype with many counts. CDR3 sequence: CAISALAGRAANEQFF. CDR3 in DNA: TGTGCCATCAGTGCCCTAGCGGGACGAGCGGCCAATGAGCAGTTCTTC. The V call is TRBV10-3, the J call TRBJ2-1, with 9 bases matching TRBD2. Germline trimming cut 4 bases from V and 6 bases from J; bases unmatched to any gene: 10. CDR1 and CDR2 (germline): ENHRY, SYGVKD. The CDR3 covers 16 residues.

This clonotype was seen ten or more times. The chain employs TRBV20-1 and TRBJ2-7, with 13 bases identical to TRBD2. Germline CDR1 reads DFQATT; CDR2 reads SNEGSKA (reference sequence). The CDR3 has 16 residues. Trimming took 2 bases from V and 7 from J; bases not matched to a gene: 11. CDR3 protein: CSARKGLAGAWGEQYF. CDR3 nucleotide sequence: TGCAGTGCTAGAAAAGGACTAGCGGGGGCCTGGGGGGAGCAGTACTTC.

The CDR3 DNA sequence: TGTGCCAGCAACGGAGGGGCGAACACTGAAGCTTTCTTT. It codes for CASNGGANTEAFF. V and J are TRBV28 and TRBJ1-1; TRBD1 is a possible D gene (5 bases). The CDR3 contains 13 residues. Germline lookup yields CDR1 MDHEN and CDR2 SYDVKM. Deletions cut 7 bases from V and 1 base from J, with 10 bases between.

A single count supports this clonotype. The chain links TRBV7-6 to TRBJ1-4; D gene unclear. Trimming stripped 0 bases from V and 5 bases from J, with 7 bases between. CDR1 SGHVS and CDR2 FNYEAQ come from the germline V gene. This CDR3 region has 14 residues. The CDR3 DNA follows: TGTGCCAGCAGCTTAGCGACCCTCAATGAAAAACTGTTTTTT. It specifies CASSLATLNEKLFF.

V and J are TRBV29-1 and TRBJ2-5, with D hard to call. The CDR3 is made up of 13 amino acids. Trimming took off 3 bases at V and 0 bases at J, with 8 bases between the two ends. The germline CDR1 and CDR2 sequences are SQVTM and ANQGSEA. CDR3 nucleotide sequence: TGCAGCGTTGAGGGTCTGTACCAAGAGACCCAGTACTTC. Its protein product is CSVEGLYQETQYF.

This clonotype was picked up a small number of times. The chain is built from TRBV20-1 and TRBJ2-1; 10 bases match TRBD2. The CDR3 runs to 14 residues. The V segment lost 4 bases and the J segment 2 bases; nucleotides outside the gene matches: 2. Germline CDR1 and CDR2: DFQATT and SNEGSKA (reference sequence). Written as DNA, the CDR3 is TGCAGTGCTAATAGCGGGAGGACCTACAATGAGCAGTTCTTC. Translation gives CSANSGRTYNEQFF.

The chain couples TRBV12-3 or TRBV12-4 to TRBJ2-2; D is perhaps TRBD2 (6 bases). V was cut by 0 bases and J by 7 bases, with 12 bases left in between. The CDR3 is 15 residues long. In DNA, the CDR3 is TGTGCCAGCAGTTTAGCGGGAGGTCGTGGCGGGGAGCTGTTTTTT. It codes for CASSLAGGRGGELFF.